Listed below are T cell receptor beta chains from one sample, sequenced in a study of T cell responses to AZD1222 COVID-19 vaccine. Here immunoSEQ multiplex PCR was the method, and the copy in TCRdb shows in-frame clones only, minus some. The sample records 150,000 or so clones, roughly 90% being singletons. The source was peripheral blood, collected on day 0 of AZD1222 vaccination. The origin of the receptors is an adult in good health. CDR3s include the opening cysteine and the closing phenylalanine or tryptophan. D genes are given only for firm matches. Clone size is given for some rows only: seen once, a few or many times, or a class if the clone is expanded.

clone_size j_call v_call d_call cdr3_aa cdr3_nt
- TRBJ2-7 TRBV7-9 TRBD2 CASSLDGLAGNEQYF TGTGCCAGCAGCTTAGACGGTCTAGCGGGTAACGAGCAGTACTTC
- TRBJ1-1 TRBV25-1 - CASSEREGLGNTEAFF TGTGCCAGCAGTGAACGGGAGGGATTGGGGAACACTGAAGCTTTCTTT
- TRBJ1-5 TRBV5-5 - CASSPWTPNQPQHF TGTGCCAGCAGCCCCTGGACACCGAATCAGCCCCAGCATTTT
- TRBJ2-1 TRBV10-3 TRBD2 CAISALLAGGPSDNEQFF TGTGCCATCAGTGCCCTCCTAGCGGGAGGGCCTAGTGACAATGAGCAGTTCTTC
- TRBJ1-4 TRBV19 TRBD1 CASQRTGVNEKLFF TGTGCCAGTCAACGAACAGGGGTAAATGAAAAACTGTTTTTT
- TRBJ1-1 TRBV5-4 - CASSLEVGGVSTEAFF TGTGCCAGCAGCTTGGAGGTCGGGGGGGTAAGCACTGAAGCTTTCTTT
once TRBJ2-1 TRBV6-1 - CASSEALTGIGRGRVNEQFF TGTGCCAGCAGTGAAGCTCTTACCGGAATTGGGAGGGGGAGAGTAAATGAGCAGTTCTTC
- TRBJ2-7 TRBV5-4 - CASSLDPGEQYF TGTGCCAGCAGCTTGGATCCCGGGGAGCAGTACTTC
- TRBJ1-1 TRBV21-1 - CASSNRHPRGTEAFF TGTGCCAGCAGCAACCGTCACCCTCGAGGCACTGAAGCTTTCTTT
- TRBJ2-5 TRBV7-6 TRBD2 CASSMGLAGSGGETQYF TGTGCCAGCAGCATGGGACTAGCGGGGAGTGGGGGGGAGACCCAGTACTTC
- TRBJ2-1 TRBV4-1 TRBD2 CASSQDGVAGGLSSYNEQFF TGCGCCAGCAGCCAAGATGGGGTAGCGGGAGGTTTAAGCTCCTACAATGAGCAGTTCTTC
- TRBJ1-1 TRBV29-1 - CSVVLGMNTEAFF TGCAGCGTTGTTCTCGGAATGAACACTGAAGCTTTCTTT
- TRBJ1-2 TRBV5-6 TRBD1 CASSSLGTDYGYTF TGTGCCAGCAGCTCCCTAGGGACAGACTATGGCTACACCTTC
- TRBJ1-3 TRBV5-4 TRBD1 CASSPGGTGAGNTIYF TGTGCCAGCAGCCCAGGCGGGACAGGGGCTGGAAACACCATATATTTT
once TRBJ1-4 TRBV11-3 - CASSFRGSGSGTSEKLFF TGTGCCAGCAGCTTCCGTGGGTCAGGGAGTGGAACCAGTGAAAAACTGTTTTTT
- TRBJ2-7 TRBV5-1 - CASSLEQGAYEQYF TGCGCCAGCAGCTTGGAGCAGGGAGCGTACGAGCAGTACTTC
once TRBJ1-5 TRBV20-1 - CSASGGVGQPQHF TGCAGTGCTAGTGGTGGGGTCGGTCAGCCCCAGCATTTT
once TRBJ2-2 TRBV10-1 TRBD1 CASIKETGPTGELFF TGCGCCAGCATCAAGGAGACAGGGCCAACCGGGGAGCTGTTTTTT
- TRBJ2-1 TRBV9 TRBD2 CASSTSGYYNEQFF TGTGCCAGCAGTACTAGCGGGTACTACAATGAGCAGTTCTTC
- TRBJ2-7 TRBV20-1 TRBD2 CSASETSGFTYEQYF TGCAGTGCTAGTGAGACTAGCGGGTTCACCTACGAGCAGTACTTC
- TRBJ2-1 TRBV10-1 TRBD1 CASSEPRTGENEQFF TGCGCCAGCAGTGAGCCCAGGACAGGGGAAAATGAGCAGTTCTTC
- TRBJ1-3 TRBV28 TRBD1 CASSPGNRGRIGNTIYF TGTGCCAGCAGTCCCGGGAACAGGGGGCGCATAGGAAACACCATATATTTT
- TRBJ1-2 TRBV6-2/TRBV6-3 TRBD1 CASSYPIRDRGYGYTF TGTGCCAGCAGTTACCCTATCCGGGACAGGGGCTATGGCTACACCTTC
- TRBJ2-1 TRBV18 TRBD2 CASSPLAGGDNEQFF TGTGCCAGCTCACCGCTAGCGGGAGGGGACAATGAGCAGTTCTTC
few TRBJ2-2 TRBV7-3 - CASSLSGFANTGELFF TGTGCCAGCAGCTTAAGTGGGTTCGCGAACACCGGGGAGCTGTTTTTT
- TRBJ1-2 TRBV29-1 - CSVRTEGGYTF TGCAGCGTTCGTACCGAGGGCGGCTACACCTTC